This passage covers 21 T cell receptor beta chains from one sample sequenced in a study of CD4+ T cells in melanoma. This table comes from immunoSEQ multiplex PCR, and its TCRdb copy is limited to in-frame clones, with some not included. The sample has roughly 9,200 clones, 60% to 75% seen once. The sample consisted of cells from a culture (not recorded whether cultured in vitro). Receptors were obtained from a human donor with melanoma.

The genes are TRBV19 and TRBJ1-6; the D is unclear. Trimming took 6 bases from V and 5 from J, leaving 8 bases between them. The germline CDR1 and CDR2 sequences are LNHDA and SQIVND (reference sequence). The CDR3 runs 13 residues. The chain's CDR3 is CASRRSDNSPLHF. The DNA for the CDR3 is TGTGCCAGTAGGCGATCTGATAATTCACCCCTCCACTTT.

This clone was seen a handful of times. V usage is TRBV7-9 and J usage is TRBJ2-4; D might be TRBD1 (5 bases). CDR3 length: 13 residues. Germline V CDR1 and CDR2: SEHNR, FQNEAQ (reference sequence). V shed 4 bases and J shed 12 bases, with 16 bases lying between them. This chain's CDR3 is CASSSNTGAGQYF. CDR3 sequence (DNA): TGTGCCAGCAGCTCCAATACAGGAGCTGGTCAGTACTTC.

V gene TRBV6-5 combines with J gene TRBJ1-1, with D possibly TRBD1 on 6 matching bases. V was cut by 6 bases and J by 10 bases, with 21 bases left in between. The V gene's germline CDR1 is MNHEY and CDR2 SVGAGI. CDR3 length: 14 amino acids. As DNA, the CDR3 is TGTGCCAGCAGGGCCCAACAGGGCGGGATGGGAGCTTTCTTT. Translated, it gives CASRAQQGGMGAFF.

The rearrangement uses TRBV6-1 and TRBJ2-7; no definite D call. V lost 2 bases to trimming and J lost 3 bases, with 8 bases between them. CDR3 length: 13 residues. Germline CDR1 and CDR2: MNHNS and SASEGT. This CDR3 is CASSEPPYYEQYF. CDR3 DNA sequence: TGTGCCAGCAGTGAACCGCCGTACTACGAGCAGTACTTC.

About this clone: The junction and the germline gene differ at one end; a read error may be behind it. The V and J genes are TRBV7-7 and TRBJ1-1, with D hard to call. The germline gives CDR1 SSHAT, CDR2 FNYEAQ (reference sequence). There are 14 residues in the CDR3. The CDR3 bases are TGTGCTAGCAGCTTAGATCCGAGGAACACTGAAGCTTTCTTT. This translates into CASSLDPRNTEAFF.

The V gene is TRBV5-1, the J gene TRBJ1-2; D is ambiguous. V lost 0 bases to trimming and J lost 8 bases, with 20 bases between them. Germline V lookup: CDR1 SGHRS, CDR2 YFSETQ. The CDR3 is made up of 16 amino acids. The CDR3 nucleotides are TGCGCCAGCAGCTTGGGGAACAGCCGCTCGAGCTCCGGCTACACCTTC. The encoded protein is CASSLGNSRSSSGYTF.

DNA for the CDR3: TGCGCCAGCAGCCGCAAAACCAGGACAGGGGCGGACACCGGGGAGCTGTTTTTT. This encodes CASSRKTRTGADTGELFF. The chain couples TRBV5-1 to TRBJ2-2; 9 bases are shared with TRBD1. Germline V gene sequence: CDR1 SGHRS, CDR2 YFSETQ. The CDR3 covers 18 residues. Trimming removed 4 bases from V and 3 bases from J; junction bases left unmatched: 13.

The rearrangement links TRBV5-1 to TRBJ2-5, with 11 bases matching TRBD2. The CDR3 sequence is 18 residues long. Per the germline V gene, CDR1 is SGHRS and CDR2 is YFSETQ. The V and J ends lost 2 bases and 5 bases, in that order; junction bases with no gene match: 14. CDR3 sequence reads: CASSLGIAGGLGMETQYF. In nucleotides, the CDR3 is TGCGCCAGCAGCTTAGGAATAGCGGGGGGGCTCGGGATGGAGACCCAGTACTTC.

The rearrangement links TRBV6-6 to TRBJ1-3; no reliable D call. The V end lost 3 bases, the J end lost 2 bases, and 8 bases lay between the germline ends. The germline CDR1 and CDR2 sequences are MNHNY and SVGAGI (reference sequence). The CDR3 extends over 14 amino acids. The DNA for the CDR3 is TGTGCCAGCAGTTATTTAGGAGCTGGAAACACCATATATTTT. This codes for CASSYLGAGNTIYF.

The chain has TRBV6-5 and TRBJ1-1; weak D call: TRBD1 (5 bases). The CDR3 consists of 13 residues. Germline CDR1 MNHEY, CDR2 SVGAGI. Trimming took 7 bases from V and 6 from J, leaving 15 bases between them. The CDR3 nucleotides are TGTGCCAGCAAGTTTGTAGGGACCTCTGAAGCTTTCTTT. This codes for CASKFVGTSEAFF.

The chain uses TRBV7-9 and TRBJ2-2, with 8 positions matching TRBD2. The CDR3 consists of 16 residues. Germline trimming cut 3 bases from V and 1 base from J; bases unmatched to any gene: 4. Germline V gene sequence: CDR1 SEHNR, CDR2 FQNEAQ (reference sequence). CDR3 nucleotides: TGTGCCAGCAGCTTGGGCGGGGGGATGAACACCGGGGAGCTGTTTTTT. Translated, it gives CASSLGGGMNTGELFF.

V usage is TRBV2 and J usage is TRBJ1-2; D uncertain. This CDR3 comprises 13 residues. CDR1 is SNHLY and CDR2 is FYNNEI in the germline V gene. V gave up 3 bases and J gave up 8 bases, with 13 bases separating them. The DNA of the CDR3 is TGTGCCAGCAGTGATTCGGGGTGGAGGGGCTACACCTTC. It is translated as CASSDSGWRGYTF. Variable domain in full (rest from reference TRBV2 and TRBJ1-2): EPEVTQTPSHQVTQMGQEVILRCVPISNHLYFYWYRQILGQKVEFLVSFYNNEISEKSEIFDDQFSVERPDGSNFTLKIRSTKLEDSAMYFCASSDSGWRGYTFGSGTRLTVV.

This chain connects TRBV4-2 to TRBJ1-5; tentatively, D is TRBD1 (5 bases). The CDR3 contains 15 residues. Trimming shortened V by 5 bases and J by 7 bases, and 18 bases separated the two germline ends. CDR1 LGHNA and CDR2 YNFKEQ come from the germline V gene. Here the CDR3 DNA reads TGTGCCAGCAGCTTGGCGGACACCACGGCCCAGCCCCAGCATTTT. Encoded protein: CASSLADTTAQPQHF.

Here the CDR3 reads CASSPPGGGDYEQYF. The CDR3 nucleotides read TGTGCCAGCAGCCCCCCTGGAGGGGGAGACTACGAGCAGTACTTC. The chain is built from TRBV5-4 and TRBJ2-7, with D perhaps assigned TRBD1 or TRBD2 (6 bases each). V was clipped by 4 bases and J by 3 bases, with 17 bases between them. The CDR3 loop spans 15 amino acids. Per the germline V gene, CDR1 is SGHNT and CDR2 is YYREEE (reference sequence).

This rearrangement joins TRBV11-2 to TRBJ1-2; D unclear. The V end was cut by 3 bases, the J end by 0 bases, with 5 bases between. The CDR3 sequence is 13 residues long. The germline CDR1 and CDR2 sequences are SGHAT and FQNNGV. The CDR3 coding sequence is TGTGCCAGCAGCTTTTTGGCTAACTATGGCTACACCTTC. It yields the protein CASSFLANYGYTF.

The chain recombines TRBV6-6 with TRBJ1-2; possible D gene TRBD1, 5 bases. The CDR3 runs to 15 residues. Germline V CDR1 and CDR2: MNHNY, SVGAGI (reference sequence). V lost 0 bases, J lost 3 bases, and 11 bases lay in between. The CDR3 sequence is CASSYSRGADYGYTF. The CDR3 DNA sequence: TGTGCCAGCAGTTACTCGCGGGGCGCTGACTATGGCTACACCTTC.

This rearrangement joins TRBV12-5 to TRBJ1-6; 7 bases are shared with TRBD1. The CDR3 has 18 amino acids. The V gene's germline CDR1 is LGHNT and CDR2 FRNRAP. With V trimmed by 3 bases and J by 3 bases, 11 bases remained unmatched. Here the CDR3 DNA reads TGTGCTAGTGGTTTATCGGCTACAGGGGCCTACTATAATTCACCCCTCCACTTT. As protein: CASGLSATGAYYNSPLHF.

The chain is built from TRBV2 and TRBJ2-5; D is undetermined. From germline, CDR1 is SNHLY and CDR2 FYNNEI. V gave up 6 bases and J gave up 0 bases, with 8 bases separating them. The CDR3 runs to 13 residues. The CDR3 protein is CASSSINQETQYF. The CDR3 nucleotides read TGTGCCAGCAGCTCTATAAACCAAGAGACCCAGTACTTC.

The rearrangement links TRBV7-2 to TRBJ1-6; possibly TRBD1 for D (5 bases). The V gene lost 3 bases and the J gene lost 6 bases, with 12 bases spanning the gap. From germline, CDR1 is SGHTA and CDR2 FQGNSA. The length of the CDR3 is 15 residues. The CDR3 nucleotides read TGTGCCAGCAGCTTCTTGAGGGGTCTTAATTCACCCCTCCACTTT. Its protein product is CASSFLRGLNSPLHF.

The chain joins TRBV7-3 to TRBJ2-3; D uncertain. The CDR3 covers 14 residues. V was shortened by 5 bases and J by 3 bases, with 12 bases between the two germline ends. CDR1 and CDR2 from the germline V gene are SGHTA and FQGTGA. The CDR3 region has the DNA TGTGCCAGCAGCCCCTATGCTGTTACAGATACGCAGTATTTT. This codes for CASSPYAVTDTQYF.

This chain uses TRBV11-1 with TRBJ1-2, with D hard to call. Trimming shortened V by 1 base and J by 4 bases, and 13 bases separated the two germline ends. This CDR3 has 15 amino acids. The V gene's germline CDR1 is SGHAT and CDR2 FQDESV (reference sequence). The CDR3 loop reads CASSLDRGGLYGYTF. CDR3 sequence (DNA): TGTGCCAGCAGCTTAGATCGGGGAGGGCTCTATGGCTACACCTTC.